Following are 17 T cell receptor beta chains from one sample sequenced in a study of T cell responses to AZD1222 COVID-19 vaccine. Libraries were prepared by immunoSEQ multiplex PCR; TCRdb keeps only in-frame clonotypes and omits some of them. The repertoire includes 150,000 or so clones, about nine tenths of them detected once, and about 1.4% sits in the top ten. The sample consisted of peripheral blood, taken on day 0 of AZD1222 vaccination. The receptor set was obtained from an adult in good health.

The genes are TRBV7-3 and TRBJ2-5; 12 bases align to TRBD2. CDR1 and CDR2 from the germline V gene are SGHTA and FQGTGA. Trimming removed 3 bases from V and 1 base from J; junction bases left unmatched: 3. The CDR3 has 16 residues. The CDR3 here is CASSLGLAGAQETQYF. CDR3 DNA: TGTGCCAGCAGCTTGGGACTAGCGGGCGCCCAAGAGACCCAGTACTTC.

The chain is built from TRBV3-1 (or the pseudogene TRBV3-2) and TRBJ2-3; TRBD2 matches at 13 bases. V was pared by 4 bases and J by 5 bases, with 6 bases of the junction left unmatched. The CDR3 has 16 residues. Germline values: CDR1 LGHDT, CDR2 YNNKEL (reference sequence). CDR3 in amino acids: CASSLRLAGGGDTQYF. CDR3 DNA sequence: TGTGCCAGCAGCCTTAGACTAGCGGGGGGTGGAGATACGCAGTATTTT.

V gene TRBV28 combines with J gene TRBJ1-5; 9 nucleotides agree with TRBD1. J was trimmed by 7 bases and V by 6 bases; bases with no gene match: 4. Germline CDR1 MDHEN, CDR2 SYDVKM. The length of the CDR3 is 13 residues. Here the CDR3 reads CASRRQGEQPQHF. The DNA for the CDR3 is TGTGCCAGCAGGCGACAGGGGGAACAGCCCCAGCATTTT. The full variable domain, rest sourced from reference TRBV28 and TRBJ1-5, is DVKVTQSSRYLVKRTGEKVFLECVQDMDHENMFWYRQDPGLGLRLIYFSYDVKMKEKGDIPEGYSVSREKKERFSLILESASTNQTSMYLCASRRQGEQPQHFGDGTRLSIL.

The V gene is TRBV19, the J gene TRBJ2-7, with D uncertain. Trimming took off 6 bases at V and 0 bases at J, with 15 bases between the two ends. This CDR3 spans 15 amino acids. In germline, CDR1 is LNHDA, CDR2 SQIVND (reference sequence). Here the CDR3 reads CASRFAGAFSYEQYF. The CDR3 DNA reads TGTGCCAGTAGATTTGCAGGTGCGTTCTCCTACGAGCAGTACTTC.

The CDR3 bases are TGCGCCAGCAGTACGGGCAACTATGGCTACACCTTC. It is translated as CASSTGNYGYTF. The V gene is TRBV5-1, the J gene TRBJ1-2; D remains unclear. Germline assignment: CDR1 SGHRS and CDR2 YFSETQ. CDR3 size: 12 residues. V lost 5 bases and J lost 2, with 7 bases in between.

V and J are TRBV9 and TRBJ2-1, with D possibly being TRBD1 (6 bases). Germline assignment: CDR1 SGDLS and CDR2 YYNGEE. The germline V and J ends were trimmed by 4 bases and 1 base, with 18 bases remaining between them. There are 17 residues in the CDR3. CDR3 coding DNA: TGTGCCAGCAGCATCAGGGACCCCAGGGGTTCCTACAATGAGCAGTTCTTC. Amino acids: CASSIRDPRGSYNEQFF.

CDR3 in amino acids: CASSQGQGYGYTF. CDR3 coding DNA: TGCGCCAGCAGTCAAGGACAGGGCTATGGCTACACCTTC. The chain carries TRBV23-1 and TRBJ1-2; 8 bases are shared with TRBD1. TRBV23-1 is annotated as an ORF whose role is uncertain. V lost 2 bases and J lost 4; bases outside the gene matches: 0. The CDR3 has 13 amino acids.

This chain joins TRBV3-1 (or the pseudogene TRBV3-2) and TRBJ2-1; D might be TRBD2 (6 bases). Germline V CDR1 and CDR2: LGHDT, YNNKEL (reference sequence). The CDR3 loop spans 13 amino acids. V lost 4 bases, J lost 9 bases, and 13 bases lay in between. The CDR3 loop is CASSLAAGSEQFF. The CDR3 DNA is TGTGCCAGCAGCCTTGCTGCGGGGAGTGAGCAGTTCTTC.

V gene TRBV6-5 combines with J gene TRBJ1-6; D is uncertain. This CDR3 region has 15 residues. The V gene's germline CDR1 is MNHEY and CDR2 SVGAGI. Trimming left V 5 bases short and J 2 bases short, with 10 bases between. Here the CDR3 DNA reads TGTGCCAGCAGTATTCAAATTACCTATAATTCACCCCTCCACTTT. Its translation: CASSIQITYNSPLHF.

The chain recombines TRBV6-6 with TRBJ1-1, with 7 bases aligning to TRBD1. V lost 10 bases and J lost 1; bases outside the gene matches: 9. The CDR3 length is 14 residues. CDR1 and CDR2 (germline): MNHNY, SVGAGI (reference sequence). The CDR3 sequence: CATRDEGANTEAFF. Written as DNA, the CDR3 is TGTGCCACCCGGGACGAGGGGGCGAACACTGAAGCTTTCTTT.

The chain carries TRBV6-5 and TRBJ1-1, with TRBD1 as a possible D gene (6 bases). Trimming pared 4 bases from V and 5 bases from J, leaving 17 bases between. The CDR3 runs 15 residues. Germline lookup yields CDR1 MNHEY and CDR2 SVGAGI. In nucleotides, the CDR3 is TGTGCCAGCAGTTCCTTACGTAACAGGGCGACTGAAGCTTTCTTT. It translates to CASSSLRNRATEAFF.

This sequence joins TRBV25-1 and TRBJ1-3, with a possible D match to TRBD1 (5 bases). This CDR3 spans 14 amino acids. The ends were cut back, 1 base at V and 2 bases at J, with 6 bases in the middle. Germline loops: CDR1 MGHDK, CDR2 SYGVNS. The CDR3 DNA reads as TGTGCCAGCAGTGAATTCAGGGCTGGAAACACCATATATTTT. Its translation is CASSEFRAGNTIYF.

This chain uses TRBV7-9 with TRBJ2-7; D remains ambiguous. The V end was cut by 0 bases, the J end by 2 bases, with 8 bases between. CDR3 length: 14 residues. Germline-derived CDR1 and CDR2 are SEHNR and FQNEAQ (reference sequence). CDR3 loop: CASSLALGAYEQYF. The CDR3 region has the DNA TGTGCCAGCAGCTTAGCATTAGGAGCCTACGAGCAGTACTTC.

The chain combines TRBV4-2 with TRBJ1-1; D is unclear. This CDR3 is built from 15 residues. Trimming stripped 4 bases from V and 6 bases from J, with 18 bases between. Germline V gene data show CDR1 as LGHNA and CDR2 as YNFKEQ. In DNA form, the CDR3 reads TGTGCCAGCAGCCTCCCAAAAAGAAGACAATCTGAAGCTTTCTTT. It yields the protein CASSLPKRRQSEAFF.

As for this clone: Other nucleotide sequences from this sample produce the same CDR3. This chain links TRBV28 with TRBJ2-7; D is undetermined. Looked up from germline, CDR1 is MDHEN and CDR2 is SYDVKM. CDR3 length: 12 amino acids. V was pared by 5 bases and J by 3 bases, with 8 bases between. The CDR3: CASSLDGYEQYF. The DNA of the CDR3 is TGTGCCAGCAGTCTCGACGGCTACGAGCAGTACTTC. Combining the CDR3 with reference TRBV28 and TRBJ2-7 gives the whole variable domain DVKVTQSSRYLVKRTGEKVFLECVQDMDHENMFWYRQDPGLGLRLIYFSYDVKMKEKGDIPEGYSVSREKKERFSLILESASTNQTSMYLCASSLDGYEQYFGPGTRLTVT.

CDR3 protein: CASSGAPKLDYGYTF. CDR3 DNA sequence: TGTGCCAGCAGCGGGGCCCCGAAACTTGACTATGGCTACACCTTC. This chain uses TRBV11-2 with TRBJ1-2; perhaps TRBD1 as D (5 bases). The CDR3 totals 15 residues. V shed 5 bases and J shed 3 bases, with 16 bases lying between them. Per germline, CDR1 SGHAT and CDR2 FQNNGV. Using reference TRBV11-2 and TRBJ1-2 for the parts outside the CDR3, the full variable domain is EAGVAQSPRYKIIEKRQSVAFWCNPISGHATLYWYQQILGQGPKLLIQFQNNGVVDDSQLPKDRFSAERLKGVDSTLKIQPAKLEDSAVYLCASSGAPKLDYGYTFGSGTRLTVV.

V gene TRBV2 combines with J gene TRBJ2-2, with D unclear. The germline V gene has CDR1 SNHLY and CDR2 FYNNEI. V was pared by 5 bases and J by 0 bases, with 10 bases between. This CDR3 has 15 amino acids. The CDR3 loop reads CASSPGSSNTGELFF. The CDR3 coding sequence is TGTGCCAGCAGTCCGGGCAGCTCGAACACCGGGGAGCTGTTTTTT.